This TCR beta chain was sequenced for a study of blood T cell repertoires in COVID-19. Looking at the study overall: Specimens from acute and convalescent COVID-19 originated in the United States, Italy and Spain. PBMCs, B-cell-depleted T cells, or T cells provided the cDNA or gDNA that made up the material.

The CDR3 runs 19 residues. J was trimmed by 5 bases and V by 4 bases; bases with no gene match: 16. The germline gives CDR1 MNHEY, CDR2 SVGEGT. In the original workflow: Counts of nucleated cells, estimated from reference gene primer amplification, were obtained. TCRdb keeps only in-frame clones here, not all; method: immunoSEQ multiplex PCR. For V, J and clone size, that table is used; D and trimming come from the DNA. Among approximately 120,000 clones listed, roughly 90% were seen once. This chain connects TRBV6-2 or TRBV6-3 to TRBJ2-2, with 10 bases matching TRBD2. Source material: peripheral blood. This TCR came from an elderly woman with acute or convalescent COVID-19. The CDR3 loop is CASSFFLLLAGAGTGELFF. In DNA form, the CDR3 reads TGTGCCAGCAGTTTCTTCCTACTTCTAGCGGGGGCTGGAACCGGGGAGCTGTTTTTT.